Each of the 5 T cell receptor beta chains below was sequenced from the same sample in a study of cytomegalovirus exposure and HLA in healthy donors. The PCR was carried out with 60 Vbeta primers and 13 Jbeta primers. The method was immunoSEQ multiplex PCR; TCRdb's version includes in-frame clones alone and lacks a portion of them. The table records about 83,000 clones, 75% to 85% of them present only once. The sample was PBMCs. Receptors originate from a woman younger than 45 in good health and CMV-seronegative.

This chain links TRBV18 with TRBJ2-7, with 9 bases that match TRBD1. The V segment lost 3 bases and the J segment 5 bases; nucleotides outside the gene matches: 5. The CDR3 consists of 14 residues. Germline CDR1 and CDR2: KGHSH and LQKENI. The CDR3 here is CASSPRDRENEQYF. CDR3 sequence (DNA): TGTGCCAGCTCACCTCGGGACAGGGAGAACGAGCAGTACTTC.

The chain carries TRBV5-1 and TRBJ2-1; perhaps TRBD2 as D (6 bases). Trimming pared 1 base from V and 4 bases from J, leaving 12 bases between. The CDR3 is 15 residues long. Germline values: CDR1 SGHRS, CDR2 YFSETQ. The chain's CDR3 is CASSLSSGLYNEQFF. The CDR3 region has the DNA TGCGCCAGCAGCTTGAGTAGCGGACTTTACAATGAGCAGTTCTTC.

The J gene is TRBJ1-2, the V gene TRBV9; possibly TRBD1 for D (6 bases). Looked up from germline, CDR1 is SGDLS and CDR2 is YYNGEE. With 2 bases removed from V and 6 bases from J, the gap between germline ends came to 14 bases. This CDR3 region has 14 residues. CDR3 DNA sequence: TGTGCCAGCAGCGTCGACCCGACAGGCCATGGCTACACCTTC. It yields the protein CASSVDPTGHGYTF.

The chain has TRBV7-2 and TRBJ2-7; D uncertain. CDR1 is SGHTA, CDR2 FQGNSA, per germline. Trimming cost V 5 bases and J 5 bases, with 16 bases left between them. The CDR3 runs to 14 residues. CDR3 amino acids: CASSPTGRRDEQYF. CDR3 coding DNA: TGTGCCAGCAGCCCGACGGGTCGACGGGACGAGCAGTACTTC.

The chain uses TRBV7-6 and TRBJ2-1; 13 bases map to TRBD2. J lost 2 bases, V lost 2 bases, and 6 bases had no gene match. The CDR3 covers 18 residues. Germline CDR1 reads SGHVS; CDR2 reads FNYEAQ. CDR3 protein: CASSLTSGRGRTYNEQFF. The CDR3 nucleotides read TGTGCCAGCAGCTTAACTAGCGGGAGGGGGAGAACCTACAATGAGCAGTTCTTC. Full variable domain (remainder filled in from reference TRBV7-6 and TRBJ2-1): GAGVSQSPRYKVTKRGQDVALRCDPISGHVSLYWYRQALGQGPEFLTYFNYEAQQDKSGLPNDRFSAERPEGSISTLTIQRTEQRDSAMYRCASSLTSGRGRTYNEQFFGPGTRLTVL.